A single sample is the source of the 23 T cell receptor beta chains below, sequenced in a study of spatial heterogeneity in lung cancer. The study, taken as a whole, reports: In tumors, expanded intratumoral alpha and beta TCR counts tracked mutation counts.

No antigens are known for them. Sample time point: sample taken at primary tumor resection. TCRdb fed the 5' RACE reads into MiXCR, producing one record per CDR3 protein. The sample lists around 15,000 distinct CDR3 sequences, roughly 7.3% seen once, with about 8.9% in the top ten. The sample in question was lung tumor tissue, obtained at surgery. These receptors all stem from a male donor with early-stage non-small cell lung cancer.

This clonotype was seen ten or more times. The chain uses TRBV5-4 and TRBJ2-3; tentative D call: TRBD2 (6 bases). This CDR3 region has 13 residues. The ends were cut back, 0 bases at V and 6 bases at J, with 8 bases in the middle. CDR1 and CDR2 (germline): SGHNT, YYREEE (reference sequence). This chain's CDR3 is CASSLAGRDTQYF. In nucleotides, the CDR3 is TGTGCCAGCAGCTTGGCGGGGAGGGATACGCAGTATTTT. Based on the CDR3 plus reference TRBV5-4 and TRBJ2-3, the full variable domain is ETGVTQSPTHLIKTRGQQVTLRCSSQSGHNTVSWYQQALGQGPQFIFQYYREEENGRGNFPPRFSGLQFPNYSSELNVNALELDDSALYLCASSLAGRDTQYFGPGTRLTVL.

This clonotype has a handful of counts. The chain has TRBV3-1 and TRBJ2-2; no reliable D call. The length of the CDR3 is 14 residues. Germline V lookup: CDR1 LGHDT, CDR2 YNNKEL (reference sequence). V was cut by 0 bases and J by 7 bases, with 9 bases left in between. The CDR3 DNA reads as TGTGCCAGCAGCCAAGATCATGGCAACGGGGAGCTGTTTTTT. It specifies CASSQDHGNGELFF.

The sample holds many counts of this clonotype. This chain uses TRBV28 with TRBJ1-3; no definite D call. V was trimmed by 2 bases and J by 2 bases, leaving 4 bases between them. The CDR3 totals 13 residues. Germline V gene data show CDR1 as MDHEN and CDR2 as SYDVKM. The CDR3 sequence: CASSLNTGNTIYF. DNA of the CDR3: TGTGCCAGCAGTTTAAACACTGGAAACACCATATATTTT.

This clonotype turned up a few times. The CDR3 DNA reads as TGTGCCAGCAGCGCCCACCGGGCCAACTATAATTCACCCCTCCACTTT. As protein: CASSAHRANYNSPLHF. The chain employs TRBV9 and TRBJ1-6; D not certain. V was shortened by 3 bases and J by 3 bases, with 13 bases between the two germline ends. The germline V gene encodes CDR1 SGDLS and CDR2 YYNGEE. This CDR3 is 16 amino acids long.

By proportion, this clonotype is medium-sized (0.01 to 0.1%). This chain links TRBV12-5 with TRBJ1-2; TRBD1 agrees at 7 bases. The CDR3 extends over 14 amino acids. Germline CDR1 and CDR2: LGHNT and FRNRAP. Germline trimming cut 1 base from V and 5 bases from J; bases unmatched to any gene: 4. The CDR3 coding sequence is TGTGCTAGTGGTTTGGGGACAGGTGGTTATGGCTACACCTTC. Its translation: CASGLGTGGYGYTF.

At least ten counts were recorded for this clonotype. CDR3 amino acids: CASSRQGRYEQYV. Here the CDR3 DNA reads TGTGCCAGCAGCCGACAGGGTCGCTACGAGCAGTACGTC. The gene calls are TRBV6-6 and TRBJ2-7; 7 positions agree with TRBD1. CDR3 length: 13 amino acids. Germline V gene lookup returns CDR1 MNHNY and CDR2 SVGAGI (reference sequence). Unmatched junction bases numbered 5, after V lost 6 bases and J lost 3 bases.

This clonotype qualifies as medium-sized. Here the CDR3 reads CASIPGISNQPQHF. In DNA, the CDR3 is TGTGCCAGCATCCCCGGAATTAGCAATCAGCCCCAGCATTTT. The rearrangement links TRBV7-2 to TRBJ1-5; D not certain. Deletions cut 7 bases from V and 0 bases from J, with 10 bases between. This CDR3 region has 14 residues. Germline assignment: CDR1 SGHTA and CDR2 FQGNSA.

This clonotype was picked up many times. The rearrangement joins TRBV20-1 to TRBJ2-1; D may be TRBD1 (6 bases). This CDR3 has 16 residues. The ends were cut back, 7 bases at V and 1 base at J, with 20 bases in the middle. The germline V gene encodes CDR1 DFQATT and CDR2 SNEGSKA (reference sequence). CDR3 in amino acids: CSVRGRVFVSYNEQFF. In nucleotides, the CDR3 is TGCAGTGTCAGGGGCAGGGTATTTGTATCCTACAATGAGCAGTTCTTC.

The table lists this clonotype with many counts. This chain uses TRBV4-1 with TRBJ1-5; D remains ambiguous. Deletions cut 3 bases from V and 7 bases from J, with 16 bases between. Germline CDR1 reads MGHRA; CDR2 reads YSYEKL. CDR3 size: 15 residues. The CDR3, as DNA: TGCGCCAGCAGCCAGCCCGACACTCCGAGGCAGCCCCAGCATTTT. This encodes CASSQPDTPRQPQHF.

The chain couples TRBV20-1 to TRBJ1-5; no reliable D call. The CDR3 is 12 amino acids. Germline CDR1 DFQATT, CDR2 SNEGSKA (reference sequence). The CDR3: CSVWETGQPQHF. The CDR3 bases are TGCAGCGTGTGGGAGACGGGGCAGCCCCAGCATTTT.

In its sample, this clonotype was seen a few times. The genes are TRBV6-1 and TRBJ1-2; 7 nucleotides match TRBD1. Germline-derived CDR1 and CDR2 are MNHNS and SASEGT. Trimming took 6 bases from V and 6 from J; bases not matched to a gene: 7. This CDR3 region has 13 residues. DNA for the CDR3: TGTGCCAGCAGCAGGGGGGTTCGAAATGGCTACACCTTC. Protein: CASSRGVRNGYTF.

In its sample, this clonotype was seen many times. V is TRBV5-6 and J is TRBJ1-1; no clear D gene. This CDR3 region has 14 residues. Trimming took off 0 bases at V and 4 bases at J, with 10 bases between the two ends. The V gene's germline CDR1 is SGHDT and CDR2 YYEEEE. For the CDR3, the DNA is TGTGCCAGCAGCTTGGCCCGGCAGCTCACTGAAGCTTTCTTT. The encoded protein is CASSLARQLTEAFF.

This clonotype occurred many times. CDR3 residues: CAWSVGAATDTQYF. The CDR3 DNA sequence: TGTGCCTGGAGTGTGGGTGCAGCAACAGATACGCAGTATTTT. The chain couples TRBV30 to TRBJ2-3; the D is unclear. Germline V gene lookup returns CDR1 GTSNPN and CDR2 SVGIG (reference sequence). The CDR3 sequence is 14 residues long. V lost 0 bases and J lost 3, with 10 bases in between. Filled out from reference TRBV30 and TRBJ2-3, the complete variable domain reads SQTIHQWPATLVQPVGSPLSLECTVEGTSNPNLYWYRQAAGRGLQLLFYSVGIGQISSEVPQNLSASRPQDRQFILSSKKLLLSDSGFYLCAWSVGAATDTQYFGPGTRLTVL.

This clonotype has a count of ten or more. The rearrangement links TRBV6-5 to TRBJ1-4; D is undetermined. The germline CDR1 and CDR2 sequences are MNHEY and SVGAGI. There are 15 residues in the CDR3. V lost 6 bases and J 6 bases, leaving 17 bases between the germline ends. The CDR3 nucleotides read TGTGCCAGCAGCCGCCGTTATGAGGCAGATGAAAAACTGTTTTTT. Protein: CASSRRYEADEKLFF.

This clonotype was found many times. The V and J genes are TRBV7-2 and TRBJ2-4; 9 bases match TRBD1. From germline, CDR1 is SGHTA and CDR2 FQGNSA. The CDR3 covers 16 residues. V trimming: 7 bases; J trimming: 0 bases; junction bases outside the gene matches: 7. The CDR3 nucleotides read TGTGCCAGCACTGTACAGGGGGCTGGAGCCAAAAACATTCAGTACTTC. Translated: CASTVQGAGAKNIQYF. Supplemented by reference TRBV7-2 and TRBJ2-4, the full variable domain reads GAGVSQSPSNKVTEKGKDVELRCDPISGHTALYWYRQSLGQGLEFLIYFQGNSAPDKSGLPSDRFSAERTGGSVSTLTIQRTQQEDSAVYLCASTVQGAGAKNIQYFGAGTRLSVL.

In its sample, this clonotype ranks as medium-sized. Germline and junction disagree at one end, which may indicate a read error. The genes are TRBV27 and TRBJ1-6; unclear D gene. The CDR3 consists of 15 residues. CDR1 and CDR2 (germline): MNHEY, SMNVEV (reference sequence). CDR3 DNA sequence: TGTGCCAGCAGTATCGGCCCCGCCTTTAATACACCCCTCCACTTT. It translates to CASSIGPAFNTPLHF.

The rearrangement links TRBV4-1 to TRBJ2-1; 7 bases map to TRBD1. V shed 2 bases and J 0 bases; nucleotides not matched to a gene: 7. Germline V gene data show CDR1 as MGHRA and CDR2 as YSYEKL. This CDR3 spans 17 amino acids. DNA for the CDR3: TGCGCCAGCAGCCAAACTCCGGGACAGAGCTCCTACAATGAGCAGTTCTTC. Translation: CASSQTPGQSSYNEQFF.

This clonotype was counted many times. The rearrangement uses TRBV11-3 and TRBJ2-1; D is perhaps TRBD1 (5 bases). The V and J ends lost 5 bases and 5 bases respectively, with 10 bases between them. Germline CDR1 is SGHNT and CDR2 is YENEEA. The CDR3 contains 13 residues. The CDR3 nucleotides read TGTGCCAGCAGCCGCGACAGAAACAATGAGCAGTTCTTC. The encoded protein is CASSRDRNNEQFF.

In its sample, this clonotype was seen many times. Here the CDR3 DNA reads TGCAGTGCTAGAGATCTTCCCGGGACTAACAATGAGCAGTTCTTC. This codes for CSARDLPGTNNEQFF. The chain employs TRBV20-1 and TRBJ2-1, with 7 bases aligning to TRBD2. The trim removed 0 bases at V and 5 bases at J, leaving 7 bases unmatched. The CDR3 sequence is 15 residues long. Germline V gene sequence: CDR1 DFQATT, CDR2 SNEGSKA (reference sequence).

This clonotype was counted only a few times. This chain connects TRBV4-3 to TRBJ2-3, with D possibly being TRBD2 (5 bases). Per germline, CDR1 LGHNA and CDR2 YSLEER. V was trimmed by 0 bases and J by 4 bases, leaving 5 bases between them. This CDR3 is 13 amino acids long. CDR3 coding DNA: TGCGCCAGCAGCCAAGAGCGGGCAGATACGCAGTATTTT. This sequence encodes CASSQERADTQYF.

In this sample, this clonotype turned up many times. The rearrangement links TRBV7-9 to TRBJ1-1, with 7 bases lining up with TRBD1. CDR1 is SEHNR and CDR2 is FQNEAQ in the germline V gene (reference sequence). The CDR3 loop spans 12 amino acids. The V segment lost 3 bases and the J segment 10 bases; nucleotides outside the gene matches: 5. The CDR3 is CASSFPGGTAFF. In nucleotides, the CDR3 is TGTGCCAGCAGCTTCCCAGGGGGTACAGCTTTCTTT.

The rearrangement links TRBV20-1 to TRBJ1-2, with TRBD1 matching 7 bases. The CDR3 has 13 residues. CDR1 is DFQATT, CDR2 SNEGSKA, per germline (reference sequence). Germline trimming cut 2 bases from V and 5 bases from J; bases unmatched to any gene: 5. CDR3: CSARQGVSYGYTF. The CDR3 region has the DNA TGCAGTGCTAGACAGGGGGTTTCGTATGGCTACACCTTC.

In this sample, this clonotype turned up a few times. The chain carries TRBV5-4 and TRBJ1-2; 9 bases are shared with TRBD1. Trimming took 0 bases from V and 4 from J; bases not matched to a gene: 10. The CDR3 has 17 amino acids. CDR1 is SGHNT and CDR2 is YYREEE in the germline V gene (reference sequence). This chain's CDR3 is CASSLDGTGIRVYGYTF. CDR3 in DNA: TGTGCCAGCAGCTTGGATGGGACAGGGATAAGGGTCTATGGCTACACCTTC.